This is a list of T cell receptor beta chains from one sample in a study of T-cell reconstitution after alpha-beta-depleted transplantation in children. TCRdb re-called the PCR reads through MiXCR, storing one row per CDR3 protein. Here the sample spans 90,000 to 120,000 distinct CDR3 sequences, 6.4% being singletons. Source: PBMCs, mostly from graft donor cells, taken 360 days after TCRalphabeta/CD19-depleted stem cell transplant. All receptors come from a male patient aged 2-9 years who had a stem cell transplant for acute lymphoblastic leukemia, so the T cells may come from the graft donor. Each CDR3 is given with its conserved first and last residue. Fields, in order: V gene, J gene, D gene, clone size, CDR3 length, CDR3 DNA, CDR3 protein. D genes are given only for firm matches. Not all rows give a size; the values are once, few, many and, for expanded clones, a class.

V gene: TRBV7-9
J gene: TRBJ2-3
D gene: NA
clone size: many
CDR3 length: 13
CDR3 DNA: TGTGCCAGCAGTTACAGGTGGTCAGATACGCAGTATTTT
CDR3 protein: CASSYRWSDTQYF

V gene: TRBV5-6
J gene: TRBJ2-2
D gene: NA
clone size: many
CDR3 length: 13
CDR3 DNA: TGTGCCAGCAGCTTCCGGGCAACCGGGGAGCTGTTTTTT
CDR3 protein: CASSFRATGELFF

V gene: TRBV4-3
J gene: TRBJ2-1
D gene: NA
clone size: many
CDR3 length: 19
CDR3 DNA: TGCGCCAGCAGCCAAGATCTCTGGGAGCGACCGGCCTCCTACAATGAGCAGTTCTTC
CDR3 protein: CASSQDLWERPASYNEQFF

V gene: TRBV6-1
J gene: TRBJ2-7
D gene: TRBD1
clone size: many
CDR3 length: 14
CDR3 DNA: TGTGCCAGCAGTCCCGGGACAGGGGCCGACGAGCAGTACTTC
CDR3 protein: CASSPGTGADEQYF

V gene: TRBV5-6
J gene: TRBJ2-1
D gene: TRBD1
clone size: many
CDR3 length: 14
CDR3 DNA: TGTGCCAGCAGCTTAGTCCAGGGGGCGGATGAGCAGTTCTTC
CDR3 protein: CASSLVQGADEQFF

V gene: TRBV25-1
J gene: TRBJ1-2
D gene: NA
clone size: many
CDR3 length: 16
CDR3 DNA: TGTGCCAGCAGTGAACAGGATTGGGAGGCTCTCTATGGCTACACCTTC
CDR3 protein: CASSEQDWEALYGYTF

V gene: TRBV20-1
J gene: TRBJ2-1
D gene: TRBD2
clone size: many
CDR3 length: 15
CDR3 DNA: TGCAGTGCTAGAGCTCCGTCTAGCGGGGGGCTGGAGCAGTTCTTC
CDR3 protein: CSARAPSSGGLEQFF

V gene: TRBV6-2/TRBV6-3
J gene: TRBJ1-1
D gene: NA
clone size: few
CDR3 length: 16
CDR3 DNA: TGTGCCAGCAGTCGTTTACGACGGGGGGCGAGGACTGAAGCTTTCTTT
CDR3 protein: CASSRLRRGARTEAFF

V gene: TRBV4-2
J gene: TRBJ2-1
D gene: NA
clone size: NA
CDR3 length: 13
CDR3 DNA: TGTGCCAGCAGCCCCCCGGGTCGGAATGAGCAGTTCTTC
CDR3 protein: CASSPPGRNEQFF

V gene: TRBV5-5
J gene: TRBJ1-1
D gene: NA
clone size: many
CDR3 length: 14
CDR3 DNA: TGTGCCAGCAGCATTAGTGGGGCCGACACTGAAGCTTTCTTT
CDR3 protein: CASSISGADTEAFF

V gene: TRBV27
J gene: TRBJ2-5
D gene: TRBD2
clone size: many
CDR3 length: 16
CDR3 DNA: TGTGCCAGTAAGACACTAGCGGGAGGGCTCCAAGAGACCCAGTACTTC
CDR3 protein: CASKTLAGGLQETQYF

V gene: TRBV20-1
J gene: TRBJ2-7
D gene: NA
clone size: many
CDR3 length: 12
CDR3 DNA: TGCAGTGCTAGTCTGGGGGTCTACGAGCAGTACTTC
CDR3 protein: CSASLGVYEQYF

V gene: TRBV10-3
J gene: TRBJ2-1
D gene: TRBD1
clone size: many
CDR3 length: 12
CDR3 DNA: TGTGCCACCGGGACAGGGGACCATGAGCAGTTCTTC
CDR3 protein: CATGTGDHEQFF

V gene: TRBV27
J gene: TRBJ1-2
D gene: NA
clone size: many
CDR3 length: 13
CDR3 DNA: TGTGCCAGCAGCGGAACCCTTAACTATGGCTACACCTTC
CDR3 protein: CASSGTLNYGYTF

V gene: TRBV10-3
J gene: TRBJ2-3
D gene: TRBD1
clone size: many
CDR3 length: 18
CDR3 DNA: TGTGCCATCAGTGATTTGGGACAGGGGGTGTCTAGCACAGATACGCAGTATTTT
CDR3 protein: CAISDLGQGVSSTDTQYF

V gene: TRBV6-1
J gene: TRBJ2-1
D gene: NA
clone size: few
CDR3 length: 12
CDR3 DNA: TGTGCCAGCAGTCCCCGCTTGCCCGAGCAGTTCTTC
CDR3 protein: CASSPRLPEQFF

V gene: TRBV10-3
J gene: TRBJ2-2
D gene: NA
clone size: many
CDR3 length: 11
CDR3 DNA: TGTGCCATCAGGTACACCGGGGAGCTGTTTTTT
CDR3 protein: CAIRYTGELFF

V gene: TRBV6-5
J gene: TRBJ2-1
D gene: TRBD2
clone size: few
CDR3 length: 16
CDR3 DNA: TGTGCCAGCAGTTACCCCACTAGCGGAGGCTACAATGAGCAGTTCTTC
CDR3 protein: CASSYPTSGGYNEQFF

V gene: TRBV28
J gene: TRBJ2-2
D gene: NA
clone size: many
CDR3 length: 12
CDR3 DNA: TGTGCCAGCAGTTTCGGAGGAGGGGAGCTGTTTTTT
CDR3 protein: CASSFGGGELFF

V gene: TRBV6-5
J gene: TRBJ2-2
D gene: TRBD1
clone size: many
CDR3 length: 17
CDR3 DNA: TGTGCCAGCAGCCCTTTGCCGGGACAGGGGAGTGCCGGGGAGCTGTTTTTT
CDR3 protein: CASSPLPGQGSAGELFF

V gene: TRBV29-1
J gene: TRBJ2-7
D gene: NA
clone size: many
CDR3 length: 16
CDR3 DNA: TGCAGCGTTGAAGATCGGGGACACTCTTGGGGTTACGAGCAGTACTTC
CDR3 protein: CSVEDRGHSWGYEQYF

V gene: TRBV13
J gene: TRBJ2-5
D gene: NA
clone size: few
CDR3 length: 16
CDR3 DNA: TGTGCCAGCAGCTTCAGAGGGACCGAAAGCGGGGAGACCCAGTACTTC
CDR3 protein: CASSFRGTESGETQYF